These 14 T cell receptor beta chains were sequenced from one sample in a study of cytomegalovirus exposure and HLA in healthy donors. Primers included in the PCR were 60 Vbeta and 13 Jbeta primers. Sequencing used immunoSEQ multiplex PCR; TCRdb keeps in-frame clones, though not all of them. The table records fewer than 100,000 clones, 69% of them present only once. Input material: PBMCs. The receptors shown here come from a female donor in good health and CMV-seronegative.

The chain employs TRBV7-2 and TRBJ1-1; 9 bases are a match to TRBD1. The ends lost 4 bases at V and 1 base at J; junction bases unmatched: 10. CDR3 size: 17 residues. In germline, CDR1 is SGHTA, CDR2 FQGNSA. The CDR3 DNA follows: TGTGCCAGCAGCTCCGTCCCGGGACAGGGTACGAACACTGAAGCTTTCTTT. This translates into CASSSVPGQGTNTEAFF.

The chain links TRBV18 to TRBJ2-1; 12 nucleotides align to TRBD2. The CDR3 length is 16 residues. Losses at the gene ends were 3 bases for V and 7 bases for J; bases not matched to a gene: 7. The germline V gene has CDR1 KGHSH and CDR2 LQKENI. CDR3 nucleotide sequence: TGTGCCAGCTCACCGTCGGGACTAGCGGGCGTTAATGAGCAGTTCTTC. Its translation: CASSPSGLAGVNEQFF.

The chain couples TRBV28 to TRBJ2-1, with 11 bases that match TRBD2. Looked up from germline, CDR1 is MDHEN and CDR2 is SYDVKM. V shed 4 bases, J shed 13 bases, and the junction held 12 bases outside the gene matches. The CDR3 runs 15 residues. The CDR3 coding sequence is TGTGCCAGCAGTTCTGGGGTAGCGGGAGGGCCAAATCAGTTCTTC. Its translation is CASSSGVAGGPNQFF.

The gene calls are TRBV5-1 and TRBJ1-5, with a tentative D call TRBD1 (5 bases). The CDR3 runs to 15 residues. The germline V gene has CDR1 SGHRS and CDR2 YFSETQ. Trimming removed 4 bases from V and 5 bases from J, with 16 bases in between. As DNA, the CDR3 is TGCGCCAGCAGCCATGGGGGGGGTCGAGATCAGCCCCAGCATTTT. It is translated as CASSHGGGRDQPQHF.

The chain recombines TRBV10-1 with TRBJ2-7; TRBD2 might be the D (5 bases). The CDR3 is 15 amino acids. V shed 0 bases and J shed 3 bases, with 12 bases lying between them. The V gene's germline CDR1 is WNHNN and CDR2 SYGVQD (reference sequence). CDR3: CASSESRAGVYEQYF. DNA for the CDR3: TGCGCCAGCAGTGAGTCGAGGGCGGGCGTCTACGAGCAGTACTTC.

CDR3 protein: CASRPTGTGVGYTF. CDR3 nucleotides: TGTGCCAGCAGGCCTACCGGGACAGGGGTTGGCTACACCTTC. The J gene is TRBJ1-2, the V gene TRBV14; 10 bases agree with TRBD1. Trimming took 6 bases from V and 7 from J; bases not matched to a gene: 8. This CDR3 region has 14 residues. Germline CDR1 is SGHDN and CDR2 is FVKESK.

V is TRBV6-1 and J is TRBJ2-7; possibly TRBD1 for D (6 bases). Germline CDR1 MNHNS, CDR2 SASEGT. V lost 3 bases, J lost 3 bases, and 12 bases lay in between. This CDR3 spans 14 amino acids. The CDR3 nucleotides are TGTGCCAGCAGTGAGCGGACAGACATCTACGAGCAGTACTTC. This codes for CASSERTDIYEQYF.

This clone was found a few times. The same CDR3 also results from other DNA sequences found in this sample. The J gene is TRBJ2-7, the V gene TRBV5-1, with D perhaps TRBD1 (5 bases). This CDR3 has 15 residues. Germline V CDR1 and CDR2: SGHRS, YFSETQ. With 0 bases removed from V and 2 bases from J, the gap between germline ends came to 12 bases. The CDR3 coding sequence is TGCGCCAGCAGCTTGGCCCCGACAGAGACCTACGAGCAGTACTTC. Protein: CASSLAPTETYEQYF.

This clone was seen only a few times. The rearrangement uses TRBV25-1 and TRBJ1-2; D is undetermined. This CDR3 has 15 amino acids. With 3 bases removed from V and 4 bases from J, the gap between germline ends came to 15 bases. CDR1 is MGHDK and CDR2 is SYGVNS in the germline V gene. The CDR3 sequence is CASSDSGLHIYGYTF. Written as DNA, the CDR3 is TGTGCCAGCAGTGATTCGGGTTTGCACATCTATGGCTACACCTTC.

This clone was found a few times. J is TRBJ2-2 and V is TRBV11-2, with D tentatively TRBD2 (5 bases). V lost 5 bases, J lost 7 bases, and 14 bases lay in between. The CDR3 has 14 amino acids. Germline CDR1 SGHAT, CDR2 FQNNGV. CDR3 nucleotide sequence: TGTGCCAGCAGCCCCGTTTCGGGATTCGGGGAGCTGTTTTTT. Its translation is CASSPVSGFGELFF. Supplemented by reference TRBV11-2 and TRBJ2-2, the full variable domain reads EAGVAQSPRYKIIEKRQSVAFWCNPISGHATLYWYQQILGQGPKLLIQFQNNGVVDDSQLPKDRFSAERLKGVDSTLKIQPAKLEDSAVYLCASSPVSGFGELFFGEGSRLTVL.

A few counts support this clone. The chain links TRBV10-3 to TRBJ1-5; perhaps TRBD1 as D (6 bases). Per germline, CDR1 ENHRY and CDR2 SYGVKD. V was clipped by 0 bases and J by 3 bases, with 12 bases between them. The CDR3 spans 16 residues. The CDR3 DNA follows: TGTGCCATCAGTGAGTCACGGGCAGGGGTCAATCAGCCCCAGCATTTT. Translation: CAISESRAGVNQPQHF.

The chain employs TRBV30 and TRBJ1-3; no firm D call. CDR1 is GTSNPN, CDR2 SVGIG, per germline (reference sequence). This CDR3 has 14 amino acids. Trimming removed 3 bases from V and 4 bases from J, with 13 bases in between. In DNA form, the CDR3 reads TGTGCCTGGAGCCCGGGTTTACGGGGAAACACCATATATTTT. This encodes CAWSPGLRGNTIYF.

The genes are TRBV10-3 and TRBJ2-7, with 9 bases lining up with TRBD2. V lost 0 bases, J lost 2 bases, and 11 bases stayed unmatched. Germline CDR1 and CDR2: ENHRY and SYGVKD. The CDR3 length is 18 residues. CDR3 region: CAISESASGNRRPYEQYF. The CDR3 DNA reads TGTGCCATCAGTGAGTCCGCTAGCGGGAACAGGAGACCCTACGAGCAGTACTTC.

The chain joins TRBV19 to TRBJ2-2, with D tentatively TRBD1 (5 bases). CDR1 is LNHDA, CDR2 SQIVND, per germline (reference sequence). The CDR3 covers 14 residues. The germline V and J ends were trimmed by 4 bases and 7 bases, with 13 bases remaining between them. Here the CDR3 reads CASSSPGWVGELFF. The CDR3 nucleotides are TGTGCCAGTAGTAGCCCAGGGTGGGTCGGGGAGCTGTTTTTT.